This note documents a single T cell receptor beta chain sequence. The data belong to a study of blood T cell repertoires in COVID-19. The CDR3 is 16 residues long. The V and J ends lost 0 bases and 3 bases, in that order; junction bases with no gene match: 6. CDR1 and CDR2 (germline): SGDLS, YYNGEE. Assay: immunoSEQ multiplex PCR; the TCRdb copy retains only in-frame clones and omits some. The table includes tens of thousands of clones, nearly 80% detected once. The sequencing input was peripheral blood. V is TRBV9 and J is TRBJ2-7; TRBD1 matches at 10 bases. The source is a man aged 65-85 years with COVID-19, enrolled during active disease. CDR3 residues: CASSVGLGTGDYEQYF. CDR3 DNA: TGTGCCAGCAGCGTAGGCCTAGGGACAGGGGACTACGAGCAGTACTTC.